The present entry profiles one T cell receptor beta chain with its context. These data belong to a study of radiation and T cells in renal cell carcinoma. Method: immunoSEQ multiplex PCR; TCRdb's copy keeps in-frame clones and lacks some. The data hold 140,000 or so clones, with 75% to 90% observed a single time. The CDR3 totals 18 residues. Trimming took off 0 bases at V and 0 bases at J, with 16 bases between the two ends. CDR1 and CDR2 (germline): SGHNT, YYREEE (reference sequence). Time point defined: blood 4 weeks post-SBRT, at nephrectomy. Treatment defined: 15 Gy SBRT to primary tumor, nephrectomy 4 weeks later.

Sequencing used blood, obtained from a patient whose treatment included radiotherapy and nephrectomy. The TCR was taken from a woman aged 50 to 65 with renal cell carcinoma. This chain connects TRBV5-4 to TRBJ1-3; no clear D. The CDR3 sequence: CASSLALTDGFSGNTIYF. In DNA form, the CDR3 reads TGTGCCAGCAGCTTGGCCCTGACGGACGGCTTCTCTGGAAACACCATATATTTT.